A selection of T cell receptor beta chains follows, all from one sample in a study of cytomegalovirus exposure and HLA in healthy donors. Profiled with immunoSEQ multiplex PCR; TCRdb holds only in-frame clones, not every one. The sample lists roughly 150,000 clones, around four fifths seen once, with roughly 9.3% in the top ten. Sequenced input: PBMCs. The receptors shown here come from a man younger than 35 in good health and CMV-seropositive. The CDR3 runs from the conserved cysteine through the conserved F or W. The D gene is left open where the match is weak. Only part of the rows carry a size: once, few, many, or a class if the clone is expanded.

clone_size: once; j_call: TRBJ1-1; v_call: TRBV28; d_call: TRBD1; cdr3_nt: TGTGCCAGCAGTTTATGGGCGACAGGGGGTGGGAACACTGAAGCTTTCTTT; cdr3_aa: CASSLWATGGGNTEAFF
clone_size: .; j_call: TRBJ2-7; v_call: TRBV4-1; d_call: .; cdr3_nt: TGCGCCAGCAGCCATAGCGAGACAGGAAGATACGAGCAGTACTTC; cdr3_aa: CASSHSETGRYEQYF
clone_size: few; j_call: TRBJ2-5; v_call: TRBV25-1; d_call: .; cdr3_nt: TGTGCCAGTCGCTCCGACCCTAGTGGGGGGGCCCGGGAGACCCAGTACTTC; cdr3_aa: CASRSDPSGGARETQYF
clone_size: .; j_call: TRBJ2-4; v_call: TRBV19; d_call: .; cdr3_nt: TGTGCCAGTACCCCCCAGGGGTCGGAAAACATTCAGTACTTC; cdr3_aa: CASTPQGSENIQYF
clone_size: .; j_call: TRBJ1-2; v_call: TRBV11-2; d_call: TRBD1; cdr3_nt: TGTGCCAGCAGCTCACAGGGGTTTTATGGCTACACCTTC; cdr3_aa: CASSSQGFYGYTF
clone_size: .; j_call: TRBJ1-4; v_call: TRBV6-5; d_call: TRBD1; cdr3_nt: TGTGCCAGCAGTGGAGACAGGGGGCAGTATGAAAAACTGTTTTTT; cdr3_aa: CASSGDRGQYEKLFF
clone_size: .; j_call: TRBJ1-1; v_call: TRBV14; d_call: .; cdr3_nt: TGTGCCAGCAGCCAAGATTGGGGGGGTGCTTTCTTT; cdr3_aa: CASSQDWGGAFF
clone_size: .; j_call: TRBJ2-7; v_call: TRBV2; d_call: TRBD1; cdr3_nt: TGTGCCAGCAGTCGACTTGACAGGGTGGGATCCTACGAGCAGTACTTC; cdr3_aa: CASSRLDRVGSYEQYF
clone_size: once; j_call: TRBJ2-2; v_call: TRBV4-1; d_call: .; cdr3_nt: TGCGCCAGCAGCCAAGTTGGGCTGCTCGGGGAGCTGTTTTTT; cdr3_aa: CASSQVGLLGELFF
clone_size: .; j_call: TRBJ2-1; v_call: TRBV13; d_call: TRBD2; cdr3_nt: TGTGCCAGCAGCATCGGGACTAGCGAAACCTCCTACAATGAGCAGTTCTTC; cdr3_aa: CASSIGTSETSYNEQFF
clone_size: .; j_call: TRBJ1-1; v_call: TRBV2; d_call: .; cdr3_nt: TGTGCCAGCAGTGAAGGGGGCAGCGAAGCTTTCTTT; cdr3_aa: CASSEGGSEAFF
clone_size: .; j_call: TRBJ1-5; v_call: TRBV5-4; d_call: TRBD1; cdr3_nt: TGTGCCAGCAGCTACATGGGACAGGGGCCTCAGCCCCAGCATTTT; cdr3_aa: CASSYMGQGPQPQHF
clone_size: .; j_call: TRBJ2-7; v_call: TRBV28; d_call: TRBD1; cdr3_nt: TGTGCCAGCAGCCAACGGGACAGGGAGGCCCAGTACTTC; cdr3_aa: CASSQRDREAQYF
clone_size: .; j_call: TRBJ1-4; v_call: TRBV7-9; d_call: TRBD1; cdr3_nt: TGTGCCAGCAGCTTCGCGACAGGGTCCCGAGAAAAACTGTTTTTT; cdr3_aa: CASSFATGSREKLFF
clone_size: .; j_call: TRBJ2-1; v_call: TRBV6-1; d_call: TRBD2; cdr3_nt: TGTGCCAGCACTATCTGGGGGGGCAATGAGCAGTTCTTC; cdr3_aa: CASTIWGGNEQFF
clone_size: .; j_call: TRBJ1-3; v_call: TRBV27; d_call: TRBD1; cdr3_nt: TGTGCCAGCAGACCGGGACAGGAAAACACCATATATTTT; cdr3_aa: CASRPGQENTIYF
clone_size: once; j_call: TRBJ1-2; v_call: TRBV9; d_call: .; cdr3_nt: TGTGCCAGCAGCGTAGAACCGGGCGGGGTTGATGGCTACACCTTC; cdr3_aa: CASSVEPGGVDGYTF
clone_size: .; j_call: TRBJ2-7; v_call: TRBV5-4; d_call: .; cdr3_nt: TGTGCCAGCAGCTTGGTCGAGGGGGACGAGCAGTACTTC; cdr3_aa: CASSLVEGDEQYF
clone_size: .; j_call: TRBJ1-1; v_call: TRBV6-5; d_call: .; cdr3_nt: TGTGCCAGCAGTTACCGAGGGTCTGAAGCTTTCTTT; cdr3_aa: CASSYRGSEAFF
clone_size: few; j_call: TRBJ1-1; v_call: TRBV19; d_call: TRBD1; cdr3_nt: TGTGCCAGTTTAAAACAGGGGGCAGTGAACACTGAAGCTTTCTTT; cdr3_aa: CASLKQGAVNTEAFF
clone_size: .; j_call: TRBJ2-7; v_call: TRBV7-8; d_call: TRBD2; cdr3_nt: TGTGCCAGCAGCCCTACACCACTAGTGGGGGGGACCTACGAGCAGTACTTC; cdr3_aa: CASSPTPLVGGTYEQYF
clone_size: .; j_call: TRBJ2-1; v_call: TRBV7-9; d_call: TRBD1; cdr3_nt: TGTGCCAGCAGCCACAGGGGGGCCCACAATGAGCAGTTCTTC; cdr3_aa: CASSHRGAHNEQFF
clone_size: .; j_call: TRBJ1-4; v_call: TRBV19; d_call: .; cdr3_nt: TGTGCCAGTAGTATTCGGGGGGCGGATGAAAAACTGTTTTTT; cdr3_aa: CASSIRGADEKLFF
clone_size: .; j_call: TRBJ1-1; v_call: TRBV7-6; d_call: TRBD1; cdr3_nt: TGTGCCAGCAGCTCAAAGACAGGGGCCAACACTGAAGCTTTCTTT; cdr3_aa: CASSSKTGANTEAFF
clone_size: .; j_call: TRBJ2-7; v_call: TRBV11-2; d_call: TRBD1; cdr3_nt: TGTGCCAGCAGCCTGGACAGGGAAGGCGAGCAGTACTTC; cdr3_aa: CASSLDREGEQYF
clone_size: .; j_call: TRBJ2-3; v_call: TRBV6-1; d_call: TRBD1; cdr3_nt: TGTGCCAGCAGGGTCGGACAGGGGGATGATACGCAGTATTTT; cdr3_aa: CASRVGQGDDTQYF
clone_size: .; j_call: TRBJ2-1; v_call: TRBV4-3; d_call: .; cdr3_nt: TGCGCCAGCAGCCAAGATTGGAGGGACTCCTACAATGAGCAGTTCTTC; cdr3_aa: CASSQDWRDSYNEQFF
clone_size: .; j_call: TRBJ1-2; v_call: TRBV9; d_call: TRBD1; cdr3_nt: TGTGCCAGCAGCGTGAGACAGGGGGAAGGCTACACCTTC; cdr3_aa: CASSVRQGEGYTF
clone_size: .; j_call: TRBJ2-5; v_call: TRBV10-3; d_call: .; cdr3_nt: TGTGCCATCAGCCGAGATCTCGGGAGTAAGGAGACCCAGTACTTC; cdr3_aa: CAISRDLGSKETQYF
clone_size: .; j_call: TRBJ1-5; v_call: TRBV28; d_call: .; cdr3_nt: TGTGCCAGCAGCACGGGGAGTCAGCCCCAGCATTTT; cdr3_aa: CASSTGSQPQHF
clone_size: .; j_call: TRBJ1-4; v_call: TRBV11-2; d_call: .; cdr3_nt: TGTGCCAGCAGCTTAAACCCGGGTTGGTCAGCTAATGAAAAACTGTTTTTT; cdr3_aa: CASSLNPGWSANEKLFF
clone_size: .; j_call: TRBJ1-1; v_call: TRBV6-1; d_call: TRBD1; cdr3_nt: TGTGCCAGCAGTGCCCGGGACAGGGGAAACACTGAAGCTTTCTTT; cdr3_aa: CASSARDRGNTEAFF
clone_size: .; j_call: TRBJ1-2; v_call: TRBV19; d_call: .; cdr3_nt: TGTGCCAGTACCCACCCGGCGGAGGAAGACTATGGCTACACCTTC; cdr3_aa: CASTHPAEEDYGYTF
clone_size: once; j_call: TRBJ2-7; v_call: TRBV15; d_call: TRBD1; cdr3_nt: TGTGCCACCAGCAGAGTGGGACAGGGGGCGCTTGAGCAGTACTTC; cdr3_aa: CATSRVGQGALEQYF
clone_size: few; j_call: TRBJ2-3; v_call: TRBV28; d_call: TRBD2; cdr3_nt: TGTGCCAGCATAGGGTTTGGGACTAGCGGGAGGGGGAGCACAGATACGCAGTATTTT; cdr3_aa: CASIGFGTSGRGSTDTQYF
clone_size: .; j_call: TRBJ2-5; v_call: TRBV27; d_call: TRBD2; cdr3_nt: TGTGCCAGCAGTTTATTAGCGGGAGAGACCCAGTACTTC; cdr3_aa: CASSLLAGETQYF